The present T cell receptor beta chain was sequenced within a study of CD8+ T cells in alopecia areata listed by TCRdb under 2018. For the wider study: The treated patients, all with moderate-to-severe alopecia areata, were enrolled in an open-label pilot trial of oral tofacitinib given at 5 to 10 mg twice daily. Scalp tissue and sorted CD4+ and CD8+ peripheral blood T cells from patchy and totalis/universalis alopecia areata patients and from healthy controls were covered by human TCRbeta sequencing. For the treated patients, the SALT score, which quantifies what percentage of scalp surface area is affected, served as the measure of disease severity. Tofacitinib-treated patients had biopsies at baseline and at 4 and 24 weeks of treatment, with a later scalp biopsy in several patients. immunoSEQ multiplex PCR using 35 Vbeta forward primers and 13 Jbeta reverse primers was used to amplify TCRbeta CDR3 regions. RNA was extracted with the PAXgene miRNA kit for fixed scalp, the miRNeasy kit for PBMCs, and the RNeasy kit for mouse skin. Clonality in the scalp was compared among normal scalp (n=4), patchy alopecia areata scalp (n=8), and alopecia totalis/universalis scalp (n=8). Patients received tofacitinib for 6 to 18 months and were then followed off drug for 6 months to check for delayed response and recurrence. In both human patients and the C3H/HeJ mouse model, the study applied high-throughput TCRbeta sequencing to look at T cell clonal expansion in alopecia areata.

Library prep was done by the immunoSEQ multiplex PCR assay. RNA was extracted from all samples and reverse transcribed into cDNA as template for TCR sequencing. SuperScript III was used for first-strand cDNA synthesis, primed with a 2:1 mix of oligo-dT and random hexamers. A synthetic immune receptor repertoire was used to assess amplification bias, and residual bias was removed computationally. From the authors' description of their analysis: Raw reads were preprocessed to remove errors, and CDR3 was defined by IMGT conventions from the conserved cysteine to phenylalanine. Clonality was calculated as 1 minus Shannon entropy normalized by log2 of the number of productive unique TCRs. Whether scalp clones were CD4 or CD8 was inferred by matching scalp TCRbeta sequences against CD4 and CD8 repertoires sorted from blood. As stored in TCRdb, this immuneACCESS dataset retains in-frame rearrangements with V and J assigned. A fraction of the clones does not appear; measured against another copy, unresolved V genes explain less than half of the discrepancy, and the remainder lacks a known reason. For V, J and clone size, that table is used; D and trimming come from the DNA. The sample has about 90,000 clones on record, 44% of them singletons. The ten largest clones capture roughly 18% of the sample.

Paper-wide results and their limitations: Scalp clonality and the number of expanded CD8+ clones among the top 100 scalp clones were significantly decreased by tofacitinib. Compared with mice, TCR sequences shared between patients were less clear, possibly partly because of HLA diversity across the patient population. Unlike mouse skin, where gammadelta T cells dominate, normal human skin contains resident alphabeta T cells that get sequenced too, which complicates analysis of the scalp TCR repertoire. Many expanded lesional clones were found to persist in scalp and blood during tofacitinib treatment, and relapse after treatment cessation may be partly explained by this persistence. Because the treated cohort was small and had just a single nonresponder, larger studies are needed to establish links between baseline CD8+ expansion and response. Compared with normal scalp, lesional scalp had higher clonality and more expanded CD8+ clones, particularly in alopecia totalis/universalis, a pattern that suggests antigenic drive.

The time point label, read with the paper, signifies: roughly 26 weeks on oral tofacitinib. The treatment or condition label, as the study defines it: oral pan-JAK inhibitor, 5-10 mg twice daily. Lesional scalp punch biopsies and peripheral blood were obtained from alopecia areata patients. PBMCs were separated by density centrifugation and stained for CD3, CD4 and CD8, after which CD4+ and CD8+ T cells were sorted on a FACSAria. There are a few counts of this clone. Its antigen is currently not known. Per-base qualities were not stored, and no clone one base away is much larger. Via the germline V gene, CDR1 is SGHDT and CDR2 YYEEEE. Unmatched junction bases come to 7, with V trimmed by 6 bases and J by 4 bases. Measured from the cysteine to the phenylalanine, the CDR3 is 14 residues long. The read is trimmed to its CDR3 DNA, 42 bases read in frame from base 1.

The sample here was CD8+ T cells sorted from blood, taken at week 24, from a patient treated with tofacitinib. This TCR was sampled from a human donor with alopecia areata. The chain links TRBV5-6 with TRBJ1-2, with 9 junctional bases fitting TRBD1. The base sequence is TGTGCCAGCAACACCGGGACAGGGATCTATGGCTACACCTTC. Its protein product is CASNTGTGIYGYTF.